This TCR delta chain is from a study of Vδ1+ human thymocytes. Alphabeta T cells were depleted, then CD3+ Vdelta1+ Vdelta2- thymocytes were FACS-sorted. Vdelta1+ thymocyte sorts reached between roughly 97% and 99.6% purity. A few counts support this clone. What it recognizes is unknown. The CDR3 has 19 amino acids. Germline trimming cut 2 bases from V and 2 bases from J; bases unmatched to any gene: 11. Germline V gives CDR1 TSWWSYY, CDR2 QGS. Findings and limits, study-wide: Thymic TRG and TRD repertoires appeared highly polyclonal. Bulk repertoire data may be misinterpreted because of unexpected Vdelta2 sequences. Approximately 20% of thymic delta-chain sequences were Vdelta2, with few Vdelta3, unlike blood Vdelta1+ controls.

The template was reverse-transcribed extracted RNA. Pooled V-gene forward primers with one constant-region reverse primer generated the CDR3 amplicons by multiplex PCR. TCRdb reapplied CATT to the multiplex PCR reads. Of over 65,000 delta-chain clones listed, approximately 37% are singletons. The chain joins TRDV1 to TRDJ1, with TRDD3 matching over 13 bases. The sequenced material came from Vdelta1+ gamma-delta thymocytes from the thymus. Subset: FACS-sorted CD3+ TCRalphabeta- TCRVdelta1+ TCRVdelta2- thymocytes. The TCR originated in a boy under three years old who had congenital heart surgery. CDR3 nucleotides: TGTGCTCTTGGGGAATTAGTAGCACTGGGGGATACGAGAACCGATAAACTCATCTTT. Its protein product is CALGELVALGDTRTDKLIF.